What follows describes a single TCR beta chain. Its antigen is not known. The sample comes from a study of cytomegalovirus exposure and HLA in healthy donors. Overall study context: T cells numbering about 200 million yielded fewer than 140 million unique TCR beta sequences in an earlier analysis. Whole-study findings and limits: About 87% or about 30% of the time was how often most TCR beta V segments were productive, according to an earlier analysis. There were some V segments, including TRBV6-2 and TRBV6-3, excluded as indistinguishable.

Healthy bone marrow donors made up the donor group. PCR amplification relied on 60 Vbeta primers (plus 13 Jbeta primers). Sequencing was performed with immunoSEQ multiplex PCR; in TCRdb, only in-frame clones are kept and a portion is missing. This sample's clone table lists 60,000 to 90,000 clones. The CDR3 is 13 residues long. The ends were cut back, 2 bases at V and 5 bases at J, with 9 bases in the middle. CDR1 is SGHTA, CDR2 FQGNSA, per germline. This TCR derives from a woman aged 40 to 55 in good health and CMV-seropositive. What was sequenced was PBMCs. This sequence joins TRBV7-2 and TRBJ2-5; D unclear. CDR3 nucleotide sequence: TGTGCCAGCAGCTTACTGGCCTCGGAGACCCAGTACTTC. Translated, it gives CASSLLASETQYF.